One sample yielded the 9 T cell receptor beta chains listed below, sequenced in a study of identical twins. Each CDR3 protein is one row after TCRdb ran MiXCR on the 5' RACE reads. Of 500,000 to 650,000 distinct CDR3 sequences listed, approximately 20% were seen once; the top ten hold 0.48%. The same data also contributed to another study, on yellow fever vaccine responses in identical twins.

Sequenced input: CD4+ T cells sorted from blood. The receptors come from a young woman in good health.

This chain uses TRBV10-3 with TRBJ1-3; the match to TRBD1 covers 7 bases. The CDR3 runs 14 residues. The J segment lost 6 bases and the V segment lost 10 bases, leaving 12 bases of the junction unmatched. The germline CDR1 and CDR2 sequences are ENHRY and SYGVKD. The CDR3 nucleotides are TGTGCCACTGCATCCGGGACAGACGTAAACACCATATATTTT. It encodes CATASGTDVNTIYF.

The chain joins TRBV12-3 or TRBV12-4 to TRBJ2-7; 9 nucleotides line up with TRBD1. With V trimmed by 6 bases and J by 5 bases, 8 bases remained unmatched. The CDR3 has 14 amino acids. The CDR3 loop reads CASSGDREGDEQYF. CDR3 sequence (DNA): TGTGCCAGCAGCGGGGACAGGGAGGGTGACGAGCAGTACTTC.

This chain uses TRBV10-3 with TRBJ2-1; no clear D. The CDR3 contains 14 residues. Germline values: CDR1 ENHRY, CDR2 SYGVKD. Between the trimmed V and J ends, which lost 5 bases and 5 bases, there was a span of 13 bases. The DNA of the CDR3 is TGTGCCATCAGTAACGGTCTTCTCGACAATGAGCAGTTCTTC. Translated: CAISNGLLDNEQFF.

V and J are TRBV4-1 and TRBJ2-5, with 9 bases lining up with TRBD2. The CDR3 totals 16 residues. The germline V gene has CDR1 MGHRA and CDR2 YSYEKL. The junction had 5 bases not matched to a gene; V was cut back by 1 base and J by 2 bases. This chain's CDR3 is CASSQGTSAQQETQYF. DNA for the CDR3: TGCGCCAGCAGCCAAGGGACTAGCGCACAACAAGAGACCCAGTACTTC.

This clonotype has just a few counts. The V gene is TRBV7-9, the J gene TRBJ1-2; no reliable D call. This CDR3 comprises 15 residues. Germline CDR1 is SEHNR and CDR2 is FQNEAQ (reference sequence). Trimming left V 8 bases short and J 7 bases short, with 23 bases between. The CDR3 loop is CASSKDVVIDLGYTF. Written as DNA, the CDR3 is TGTGCCAGCTCAAAAGATGTAGTCATCGACCTTGGCTACACCTTC.

V usage is TRBV18 and J usage is TRBJ2-1; TRBD2 aligns across 13 bases. Per the germline V gene, CDR1 is KGHSH and CDR2 is LQKENI. V was clipped by 0 bases and J by 8 bases; unmatched bases: 4. The CDR3 sequence is 16 residues long. The CDR3: CASSPPGTSGTDEQFF. The CDR3, as DNA: TGTGCCAGCTCACCACCCGGGACTAGCGGGACCGATGAGCAGTTCTTC.

This clonotype was found a few times. The CDR3 DNA reads as TGTGCCAGCAGACGGACAGGGTTTGGAGGCTCCTACGAGCAGTACTTC. Translated: CASRRTGFGGSYEQYF. The V and J genes are TRBV11-2 and TRBJ2-7; 8 bases agree with TRBD1. J was trimmed by 0 bases and V by 6 bases; bases with no gene match: 10. The CDR3 has 16 residues. Germline assignment: CDR1 SGHAT and CDR2 FQNNGV.

This clonotype was seen a handful of times. At one of its ends the junction is not consistent with the germline gene, which may arise from a read error. The chain uses TRBV5-1 and TRBJ2-2, with TRBD2 matching over 11 bases. The CDR3 is made up of 18 amino acids. The V gene's germline CDR1 is SGHRS and CDR2 YFSETQ. This chain's CDR3 is CASSLRLAGTSNTGELFF. CDR3 bases: TGCGCAAGCAGCTTACGACTAGCGGGAACCTCGAACACCGGGGAGCTGTTTTTT.

V is TRBV12-3 or TRBV12-4 and J is TRBJ2-1; D call uncertain. V gave up 6 bases and J gave up 5 bases, with 14 bases separating them. The CDR3 runs 14 residues. For the CDR3, the DNA is TGTGCCAGCAGCACCCTCGGGCCGAACAATGAGCAGTTCTTC. Translated: CASSTLGPNNEQFF.